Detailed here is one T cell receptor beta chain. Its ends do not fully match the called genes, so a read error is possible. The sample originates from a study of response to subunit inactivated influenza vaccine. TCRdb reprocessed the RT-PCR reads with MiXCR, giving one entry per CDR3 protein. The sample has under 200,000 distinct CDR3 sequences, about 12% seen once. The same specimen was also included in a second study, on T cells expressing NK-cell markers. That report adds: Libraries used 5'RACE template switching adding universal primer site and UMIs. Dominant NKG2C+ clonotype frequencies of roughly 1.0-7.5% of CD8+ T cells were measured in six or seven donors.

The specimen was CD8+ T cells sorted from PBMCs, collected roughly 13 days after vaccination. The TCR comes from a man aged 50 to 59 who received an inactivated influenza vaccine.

The CDR3 bases are TGTGGCAGTAGTAACAGGCTAGCGGGGGGGCCGATCTACAATGAGCAGTTCTTC. It specifies CGSSNRLAGGPIYNEQFF. The V call is TRBV19, the J call TRBJ2-1; 12 nucleotides agree with TRBD2. The length of the CDR3 is 18 residues. The germline gives CDR1 LNHDA, CDR2 SQIVND (reference sequence).